These 32 T cell receptor beta chains share one sample of origin, sequenced in a study of Tregs in tolerant kidney transplant recipients. The nonmyeloablative bone marrow transplants came from related graft donors, with transient mixed chimerism. This table comes from immunoSEQ multiplex PCR, and its TCRdb copy is limited to in-frame clones, with some not included. This sample's clone table lists more than 10,000 clones. This specimen consisted of CD8+ T cells from blood (PBMCs), obtained 24 months after the transplant. These receptors were collected from a human patient who received a combined kidney and bone marrow transplant. Among the T cells, some may be from the graft donor.

To note about this clone: The CDR3 end is not reached by the read, which stops 3 residues before it; the germline J gene fills it in. The genes are TRBV11-2 and TRBJ2-1; perhaps TRBD2 as D (6 bases). Germline lookup yields CDR1 SGHAT and CDR2 FQNNGV. The CDR3 has 12 residues. Trimming pared 3 bases from V and 8 bases from J, leaving 8 bases between. The part of the CDR3 DNA that was read is TGTGCCAGCAGCTTTTCGGGGGATGAG. As protein: CASSFSGDE. The full CDR3 sequence reads CASSFSGDEQFF.

Worth noting for this clone: From the germline J gene comes the end of the CDR3, since the read stops 3 residues before it. The V call is TRBV7-9, the J call TRBJ1-2; D is unclear. Germline assignment: CDR1 SEHNR and CDR2 FQNEAQ (reference sequence). The CDR3 is 13 residues long. The CDR3 here is CASSLGHSYGYTF. CDR3 bases read: TGTGCCAGCAGCTTAGGGCACAGCTACGGC.

Comments on this clone: Read coverage stops 3 residues before the CDR3 terminus; the germline J gene supplies the remainder. The chain is built from TRBV2 and TRBJ1-2; no clear D gene. V was cut by 2 bases and J by 5 bases, with 6 bases left in between. This CDR3 region has 12 residues. The germline V gene encodes CDR1 SNHLY and CDR2 FYNNEI. The CDR3 protein is CASSETGYGYTF. Incomplete CDR3 DNA: TGTGCCAGCAGTGAAACCGGGTATGGC.

As to this clone: The read stops 3 residues short of the end of the CDR3; the missing end is completed from the germline J gene. The V gene is TRBV10-3, the J gene TRBJ2-1; tentative D call: TRBD1 (6 bases). The V gene lost 8 bases and the J gene lost 3 bases, with 11 bases spanning the gap. Germline V gene sequence: CDR1 ENHRY, CDR2 SYGVKD. There are 13 residues in the CDR3. The CDR3 bases that were read are TGTGCCATCTACCGGGACATCTACAATGAG. Protein: CAIYRDIYNE. The complete CDR3 sequence is CAIYRDIYNEQFF.

To note about this clone: The CDR3 end falls 3 residues outside the read, so it is completed with the germline J gene. The chain carries TRBV20-1 and TRBJ2-7; 7 nucleotides align to TRBD2. The germline gives CDR1 DFQATT, CDR2 SNEGSKA (reference sequence). The CDR3 totals 14 residues. V lost 2 bases, J lost 3 bases, and 7 bases stayed unmatched. CDR3 in amino acids: CSARRLAVFYEQYF. Partial CDR3 DNA: TGCAGTGCTAGACGGCTAGCGGTTTTCTACGAG.

The CDR3 loop is CASSGLAVQDTQYF. CDR3 bases read: TGTGCCAGCAGCGGACTAGCGGTTCAGGATACG. The rearrangement joins TRBV13 to TRBJ2-3; the match to TRBD2 covers 10 bases. The read halts 3 residues ahead of the CDR3 end, with the missing end drawn from the germline J gene. Germline values: CDR1 PRHDT, CDR2 FYEKMQ (reference sequence). CDR3 length equals 14 residues. V was clipped by 5 bases and J by 6 bases; unmatched bases: 5.

Concerning this clone: Read sequence stops 3 residues before the CDR3 end, and the germline J gene provides the missing end. The chain recombines TRBV7-2 with TRBJ2-3, with D perhaps matching TRBD2 (5 bases). This CDR3 region has 17 residues. V lost 0 bases and J 0 bases, leaving 13 bases between the germline ends. Germline-derived CDR1 and CDR2 are SGHTA and FQGNSA. CDR3 bases read: TGTGCCAGCAGCTTAGCGCCACTAGTAACGAGCACAGATACG. Translating it yields CASSLAPLVTSTDT. In full, the CDR3 is CASSLAPLVTSTDTQYF.

This chain's CDR3 is CASSLAGGVEETQYF. The covered CDR3 bases are TGTGCCAGCAGCCTAGCGGGAGGAGTTGAGGAGACC. The genes are TRBV5-4 and TRBJ2-5; TRBD2 matches at 11 bases. The read is 3 residues too short to cover the CDR3 end, so that end is filled in from the germline J gene. CDR1 and CDR2 (germline): SGHNT, YYREEE (reference sequence). The CDR3 length is 15 residues. After removal of 4 bases from V and 5 bases from J, the junction contained 7 bases not matched to a gene.

For this clone: The CDR3 end is not reached by the read, which stops 3 residues before it; the germline J gene fills it in. J is TRBJ1-3 and V is TRBV6-2 or TRBV6-3; TRBD1 might be the D (5 bases). The germline V gene has CDR1 MNHEY and CDR2 SVGEGT. The V and J ends lost 4 bases and 0 bases respectively, with 7 bases between them. The CDR3 length is 14 residues. The CDR3 spells CASSSDNSGNTIYF. The sequenced part of the CDR3 DNA is TGTGCCAGCAGTTCGGACAACTCTGGAAACACC.

Notes on this clone: The CDR3 end lies 3 residues beyond the end of the read and is filled in from the germline J gene. V and J are TRBV18 and TRBJ1-2; TRBD1 might be the D (5 bases). V was shortened by 5 bases and J by 1 base, with 20 bases between the two germline ends. Germline V gene data show CDR1 as KGHSH and CDR2 as LQKENI. The CDR3 spans 17 residues. Partial CDR3 DNA: TGTGCCAGCTCATTAGAGGACCCGGGACTCATTAACTATGGC. The encoded protein is CASSLEDPGLINYG. The whole CDR3 reads CASSLEDPGLINYGYTF.

A note on this clone: The read terminates 3 residues ahead of where the CDR3 ends, so the germline J gene completes it. The chain is built from TRBV11-2 and TRBJ2-1, with 14 bases lining up with TRBD2. V was pared by 5 bases and J by 3 bases, with 0 bases of the junction left unmatched. The CDR3 has 15 residues. From germline, CDR1 is SGHAT and CDR2 FQNNGV. The CDR3 bases that were read are TGTGCCAGCAGCGGACTAGCGGGAGGCTACAATGAG. This encodes CASSGLAGGYNE. The whole CDR3 protein reads CASSGLAGGYNEQFF.

In regard to this clone: The missing CDR3 end, 3 residues past where the read stops, is filled in from the germline J gene. The gene calls are TRBV7-6 and TRBJ1-2; 9 bases match TRBD1. The CDR3 is 14 residues long. Per the germline V gene, CDR1 is SGHVS and CDR2 is FNYEAQ. V shed 2 bases, J shed 4 bases, and the junction held 2 bases outside the gene matches. The CDR3 loop is CASSLTGGAYGYTF. CDR3 bases read: TGTGCCAGCAGCTTAACAGGGGGCGCCTATGGC.

For this clone: The CDR3 end is not reached by the read, which stops 3 residues before it; the germline J gene fills it in. The chain joins TRBV19 to TRBJ2-1; the D is unclear. Germline assignment: CDR1 LNHDA and CDR2 SQIVND (reference sequence). V lost 3 bases and J lost 8, with 11 bases in between. CDR3 length equals 13 residues. CDR3 protein: CASSIFLPDEQFF. The part of the CDR3 DNA that was read is TGTGCCAGTAGTATTTTCCTACCTGATGAG. The entire variable domain, with the rest obtained from reference TRBV19 and TRBJ2-1, is as follows: DGGITQSPKYLFRKEGQNVTLSCEQNLNHDAMYWYRQDPGQGLRLIYYSQIVNDFQKGDIAEGYSVSREKKESFPLTVTSAQKNPTAFYLCASSIFLPDEQFFGPGTRLTVL.

A remark on this clone: The sequenced fragment ends 3 residues before the CDR3 boundary, so the rest is inferred from the germline J gene. The V call is TRBV10-2, the J call TRBJ1-2; a weak D match, TRBD1 (5 bases). Germline V CDR1 and CDR2: WSHSY, SAAADI. The V gene lost 3 bases and the J gene lost 4 bases, with 12 bases spanning the gap. This CDR3 has 14 amino acids. The DNA read from the CDR3 is TGCGCCAGCAGTGACTCGACAGTCCCCTATGGC. Translated, it gives CASSDSTVPYG. The whole CDR3 is CASSDSTVPYGYTF.

For this clone: The read is 3 residues too short to cover the CDR3 end, so that end is filled in from the germline J gene. This chain connects TRBV7-9 to TRBJ2-1, with D unresolved. The CDR3 runs 14 residues. Per the germline V gene, CDR1 is SEHNR and CDR2 is FQNEAQ (reference sequence). V lost 4 bases and J lost 0, with 7 bases in between. The chain's CDR3 is CASSSVPSYNEQFF. Incomplete CDR3 DNA: TGTGCCAGCAGCTCCGTCCCCTCCTACAATGAG.

Incomplete CDR3 DNA: TGCAGTGCTAGAGTAGCGGGATACAATGAG. It specifies CSARVAGYNE. The CDR3 in its entirety is CSARVAGYNEQFF. The gene calls are TRBV20-1 and TRBJ2-1; 8 bases match TRBD2. The CDR3 extends 3 residues past the end of the read, so its final part is completed from the germline J gene. The length of the CDR3 is 13 residues. Trimming removed 1 base from V and 4 bases from J; junction bases left unmatched: 0. CDR1 is DFQATT, CDR2 SNEGSKA, per germline (reference sequence).

Concerning this clone itself: The CDR3 goes on 3 residues after the read ends, and that part is filled in from the germline J gene. This chain links TRBV30 with TRBJ1-4; D perhaps matches TRBD1 (6 bases). CDR1 and CDR2 (germline): GTSNPN, SVGIG (reference sequence). V gave up 5 bases and J gave up 8 bases, with 18 bases separating them. The CDR3 has 14 amino acids. The CDR3 sequence is CAWGGHPPGEKLFF. Partial CDR3 DNA: TGTGCCTGGGGGGGACATCCCCCTGGGGAAAAA.

Details on this clone: The sequenced fragment ends 3 residues before the CDR3 boundary, so the rest is inferred from the germline J gene. The chain links TRBV10-3 to TRBJ2-7; 9 bases match TRBD2. J was trimmed by 4 bases and V by 6 bases; bases with no gene match: 7. The germline CDR1 and CDR2 sequences are ENHRY and SYGVKD. This CDR3 is 14 amino acids long. The sequenced part of the CDR3 DNA is TGTGCCATCAGACCCGGGACTAGCTATTACGAG. Protein sequence: CAIRPGTSYYE. The full CDR3 protein reads CAIRPGTSYYEQYF.

Concerning this clone itself: The CDR3 goes on 3 residues after the read ends, and that part is filled in from the germline J gene. The rearrangement links TRBV11-2 to TRBJ2-7; 7 positions match TRBD1. The CDR3 is 14 residues long. V dropped 5 bases and J dropped 2; count of bases not matched to a gene: 6. Germline V gene lookup returns CDR1 SGHAT and CDR2 FQNNGV. This CDR3 is CASSRDSSTYEQYF. CDR3 DNA, as far as it was read: TGTGCCAGCAGCCGGGACAGTTCTACCTACGAG. Based on the CDR3 plus reference TRBV11-2 and TRBJ2-7, the full variable domain is EAGVAQSPRYKIIEKRQSVAFWCNPISGHATLYWYQQILGQGPKLLIQFQNNGVVDDSQLPKDRFSAERLKGVDSTLKIQPAKLEDSAVYLCASSRDSSTYEQYFGPGTRLTVT.

The CDR3 DNA, read in part, is TGTGCCAGCTCATCCGCGGGGGCAGGAGCCGGGGAG. It codes for CASSSAGAGAGE. Given in full, the CDR3 is CASSSAGAGAGELFF. The chain links TRBV18 to TRBJ2-2; possible D gene TRBD2, 7 bases. The read stops 3 residues short of the end of the CDR3; the missing end is completed from the germline J gene. The CDR3 spans 15 residues. V was trimmed by 5 bases and J by 6 bases, leaving 16 bases between them. Germline V gene data show CDR1 as KGHSH and CDR2 as LQKENI.

A word on this clone: The read terminates 3 residues ahead of where the CDR3 ends, so the germline J gene completes it. The chain couples TRBV7-9 to TRBJ1-1, with TRBD1 as a possible D gene (5 bases). Deletions cut 7 bases from V and 4 bases from J, with 16 bases between. This CDR3 spans 14 amino acids. CDR1 SEHNR and CDR2 FQNEAQ come from the germline V gene (reference sequence). CDR3 DNA, as far as it was read: TGTGCCAGCACCGCCCCCAGGGATATCACTGAA. Protein sequence: CASTAPRDITE. The whole CDR3 sequence reads CASTAPRDITEAFF.

About this clone itself: The read gets to within 3 residues of the CDR3 end, and the germline J gene fills in the rest. The chain is built from TRBV10-3 and TRBJ2-7; a weak D match, TRBD2 (5 bases). Germline-derived CDR1 and CDR2 are ENHRY and SYGVKD. The CDR3 is made up of 12 amino acids. Trimming took off 0 bases at V and 6 bases at J, with 6 bases between the two ends. The CDR3: CAISESLAEQYF. CDR3 DNA, as far as it was read: TGTGCCATCAGTGAGTCGCTAGCCGAG.

The CDR3 bases that were read are TGTGCCTGGAGAGCTCCGACAGGGGGGAACTATGGC. This codes for CAWRAPTGGNYG. The full CDR3 protein is CAWRAPTGGNYGYTF. The chain links TRBV30 to TRBJ1-2; TRBD1 matches 9 bases. The read falls 3 residues short of the CDR3 end, and the missing part is taken from the germline J gene. CDR3 length: 15 residues. CDR1 is GTSNPN, CDR2 SVGIG, per germline (reference sequence). Unmatched junction bases numbered 7, after V lost 3 bases and J lost 2 bases.

The CDR3 bases that were read are TGCGCCAGCAGCCAACTAGCGGGAGGCTCCTACGAG. It encodes CASSQLAGGSYE. The whole CDR3 sequence is CASSQLAGGSYEQYF. The V gene is TRBV4-1, the J gene TRBJ2-7; 11 positions match TRBD2. Read data end 3 residues before the CDR3 end; the end is taken from the germline J gene. After removal of 2 bases from V and 0 bases from J, the junction contained 0 bases not matched to a gene. Germline loops: CDR1 MGHRA, CDR2 YSYEKL. This CDR3 spans 15 amino acids.

To note about this clone: The CDR3 end lies 3 residues beyond the end of the read and is filled in from the germline J gene. V and J are TRBV5-6 and TRBJ2-7; D is possibly TRBD2 (6 bases). The CDR3 is made up of 12 amino acids. Deletions cut 4 bases from V and 6 bases from J, with 11 bases between. Germline V lookup: CDR1 SGHDT, CDR2 YYEEEE. The sequenced part of the CDR3 DNA is TGTGCCAGCAGCCTCCTCGGGGGCGAG. This encodes CASSLLGGE. The whole CDR3 is CASSLLGGEQYF.

Worth noting for this clone: The read falls 3 residues short of the CDR3 end, and the missing part is taken from the germline J gene. The chain recombines TRBV29-1 with TRBJ2-3; D not certain. Germline loops: CDR1 SQVTM, CDR2 ANQGSEA. The CDR3 totals 10 residues. V dropped 7 bases and J dropped 6 bases, with 8 bases sitting between them. Incomplete CDR3 DNA: TGCAGCGCCCTCCCGGATACG. It is translated as CSALPDT. The complete CDR3 sequence is CSALPDTQYF.

Details on this clone: The read terminates 3 residues before the CDR3 end, so the remaining end is supplied by the germline J gene. The chain recombines TRBV29-1 with TRBJ2-3; tentative D call: TRBD1 (5 bases). This CDR3 contains 15 residues. Trimming removed 1 base from V and 0 bases from J, with 11 bases in between. In germline, CDR1 is SQVTM, CDR2 ANQGSEA. The CDR3 bases that were read are TGCAGCGTTGAAGGGACAATTGCTAGCACAGATACG. Amino acids: CSVEGTIASTDT. The whole CDR3 reads CSVEGTIASTDTQYF.

Remarks on this clone: The DNA ends 3 residues before the CDR3 does, and the rest of the CDR3 is filled in from the germline J gene. The rearrangement links TRBV2 to TRBJ1-1; a weak D match, TRBD1 (6 bases). In germline, CDR1 is SNHLY, CDR2 FYNNEI. The CDR3 spans 14 residues. The V end was cut by 4 bases, the J end by 0 bases, with 9 bases between. CDR3 bases read: TGTGCCAGCAGTGGCGGACAGCTGAACACTGAA. The encoded protein is CASSGGQLNTE. The entire CDR3 is CASSGGQLNTEAFF.

With regard to this clone: With the read ending 3 residues before the CDR3 end, the germline J gene is used to fill in that end. The rearrangement joins TRBV5-1 to TRBJ2-7, with 7 nucleotides matching TRBD1. The CDR3 sequence is 14 residues long. Germline V gene sequence: CDR1 SGHRS, CDR2 YFSETQ. The J segment lost 3 bases and the V segment lost 4 bases, leaving 7 bases of the junction unmatched. The sequenced CDR3 bases are TGCGCCAGCAGCCCTTCGCAGGGGGTCTACGAG. Protein product: CASSPSQGVYE. The whole CDR3 sequence reads CASSPSQGVYEQYF.

This clone ranks as medium-sized (0.01 to 0.1%) in terms of frequency. The read ends 3 residues early relative to the CDR3; the germline J gene fills the gap. J is TRBJ2-7 and V is TRBV2, with TRBD2 identical over 8 bases. The V and J ends lost 5 bases and 5 bases, in that order; junction bases with no gene match: 5. The CDR3 has 13 amino acids. Germline V gene sequence: CDR1 SNHLY, CDR2 FYNNEI. CDR3 sequence: CASSSGSWNEQYF. CDR3 DNA (partial): TGTGCCAGCAGTAGCGGGAGTTGGAACGAG.

About this clone itself: The read falls 3 residues short of the CDR3 end, and the missing part is taken from the germline J gene. The rearrangement links TRBV19 to TRBJ2-7; possibly TRBD1 for D (6 bases). Germline V CDR1 and CDR2: LNHDA, SQIVND (reference sequence). Deletions cut 3 bases from V and 3 bases from J, with 9 bases between. The CDR3 runs to 13 residues. Incomplete CDR3 DNA: TGTGCCAGTAGTATGGGGGACAACTACGAG. It specifies CASSMGDNYE. The whole CDR3 sequence reads CASSMGDNYEQYF.

Concerning this clone: The CDR3 is cut off 3 residues early in the read; its end comes from the germline J gene. The chain couples TRBV20-1 to TRBJ2-1; TRBD1 is a possible D gene (6 bases). Deletions cut 4 bases from V and 0 bases from J, with 10 bases between. This CDR3 spans 14 amino acids. Germline V gives CDR1 DFQATT, CDR2 SNEGSKA (reference sequence). CDR3 protein: CSAITGSSYNEQFF. The sequenced CDR3 bases are TGCAGTGCTATCACAGGGAGCTCCTACAATGAG.